The entry that follows covers one T cell receptor (beta chain) sequence. This clonotype has just a few counts. Its antigen target is currently unknown. No much larger clone is present one base from it, and per-base qualities are unavailable. The method behind the library was multiplex PCR. Reads for this sample came from an Illumina HiSeq 4000. To build TCR beta libraries, CDR3 regions were amplified by Arm-PCR using iRepertoire HTBI primers. PCR products were gel purified before sequencing. The paper's processing steps were these. Gene usage analysis of CDR3 amino acid clonotypes relied on the 62 TRBV and fewer than 15 TRBJ segments identified across samples. COPE and FqMerger were used to merge the filtered high-quality paired reads into contigs. BLAST was used to align contigs to the IMGT TRBV, TRBD and TRBJ reference genes, and CDR3 was defined following IMGT. Clonotypes above 0.1% frequency were classified as highly expanded clones. Repertoire diversity was measured by Shannon entropy, and V-J evenness by the Gini coefficient. Public clonotypes were defined as clonotypes shared by more than one individual. TCRdb redid the processing of the public reads, applying fastp at Q25 and MiXCR, and retained in-frame beta chains. Identical CDR3 proteins give one entry, which carries the most common genes and DNA. The V and J calls were not made by the authors but by TCRdb's processing. This sample has approximately 400,000 distinct CDR3 sequences in its table, and roughly 20% of those were observed once. Jointly, the top ten make up 20% to 25% of the sample.

This specimen comes from a study of regulatory T cells in long-lasting Graves disease (dated by TCRdb to 2020 to 2023). Notes on the research overall: Persistent Graves' disease was defined as antithyroid drug treatment for over 5 years with persistently positive TSH receptor autoantibodies. Persistent Graves' disease patients in the clinical cohort had taken antithyroid drugs for approximately 10 years on average. The study was conducted in China and was registered as a clinical trial. This study used TCR sequencing and RNA sequencing of peripheral blood to compare persistent Graves' disease patients against newly diagnosed Graves' disease patients. A total of roughly 33 samples were covered by TCR sequencing, comprising some 13 persistent and some 20 newly diagnosed Graves' disease patients.

Results and caveats for the whole study, not just this receptor: Persistent disease showed preferential use of TRBV28, TRBJ1-2 and TRBJ2-5, whereas newly diagnosed disease favored TRBV20-1 and TRBJ2-1. More public clonotypes were shared among persistent patients (under 3,000) than among newly diagnosed patients (roughly 1,000). Lower TCR Shannon entropy and fewer highly expanded clones were observed in persistent Graves' disease patients than in newly diagnosed patients, which suggested clonal expansion. Sequencing and analysis were restricted to the TCR beta chain. Only peripheral blood was studied, because thyroid tissue, the primary lesion, was inaccessible. The small sample size was acknowledged by the authors as a limitation that may reduce accuracy.

The intended sense of this specimen's time point label: persistent/refractory GD, antithyroid drugs over 5 years with positive TRAb. For both TCR sequencing and RNA sequencing, RNA was extracted from PBMCs using TRIzol. Graves' disease was diagnosed according to American Thyroid Association guidelines. The patients came from an endocrinology department in Xi'an, China. Each patient gave around 9.2 milliliters of peripheral blood, collected in an EDTA anticoagulant tube. Ficoll Paque Plus density gradient separation was used to isolate PBMCs, and no further T cell sorting was done. An Agilent 2100 Bioanalyzer and agarose gel were used to check RNA quality, and a NanoDrop 2000 was used to measure RNA concentration. Its CDR3 holds 15 amino acids, cysteine through phenylalanine. CDR3 DNA is the only sequence kept; it has 45 bases, read in frame from the first base. Taken from the germline V gene, the CDR1 and CDR2 loops are MGHRA and YSYEKL. The junction shows trimming of 7 bases on V and 1 base on J, plus 16 bases between the germline ends.

This clonotype was sampled from a female donor with Graves disease. The chain links TRBV4-1 with TRBJ1-1, with the D gene not clear enough to name. The starting material was peripheral blood mononuclear cells (PBMCs), obtained when the disease was refractory, from a patient treated with antithyroid drugs. CDR3 loop: CASNHLAGKNTEAFF. Here is the DNA: TGCGCCAGCAACCATTTGGCAGGCAAGAACACTGAAGCTTTCTTT.